There are many counts of the clone carrying this TCR beta chain. The sample is drawn from a study of T cells in Graves' hyperthyroidism and ophthalmopathy. What was amplified from RNA transcripts were TCR beta CDR3 regions. The HTBI primer set drove a first-round RT-PCR of the TCR CDR3. Via MiXCR, TCRdb re-called the multiplex PCR reads, giving one row per CDR3 protein. The sample holds hundreds of thousands of distinct CDR3 sequences, about 20% seen once. This CDR3 region has 14 residues. Trimming removed 4 bases from V and 5 bases from J; junction bases left unmatched: 3. This clonotype originated in a man in his forties or fifties with Graves' ophthalmopathy. Source material: blood. V and J are TRBV12-3 or TRBV12-4 and TRBJ2-1, with TRBD1 matching 9 bases. CDR3 coding DNA: TGTGCCAGCAGTTGGACAGGGGTGAACAATGAGCAGTTCTTC. This encodes CASSWTGVNNEQFF.